This TCR beta chain was found in a study of T cells in Graves' hyperthyroidism and ophthalmopathy. Regarding the study as a whole: Ophthalmopathy, which appeared later, was predicted by the model a median around 6 months before onset. Expanded thyroid clonotypes (above 0.001) were mostly also found in blood. The authors' 13 V-J model separated ophthalmopathy from stable hyperthyroidism.

This clonotype was seen ten or more times. What it binds is unknown. Those patients with uncontrolled infection, other autoimmune disease, pregnancy or lactation were excluded. Amplification of TCR beta CDR3 regions was performed using RNA transcripts as template. TCR CDR3 regions were first amplified by RT-PCR with HTBI primers. TCRdb ran MiXCR on the multiplex PCR reads and lists one entry per CDR3 protein. The repertoire holds a few hundred thousand distinct CDR3 sequences, about 43% seen once, with just under 8.5% in the top ten. The CDR3 loop spans 15 amino acids. With 5 bases clipped from V and 5 bases from J, the junction kept 8 bases outside the gene matches. Germline values: CDR1 SGHAT, CDR2 FQNNGV.

Sequenced material: peripheral blood or thyroid tissue (not recorded which). This chain links TRBV11-2 with TRBJ1-4, with 7 bases lining up with TRBD1. The source of this sequence is a woman younger than 30 with Graves' hyperthyroidism. CDR3 DNA sequence: TGTGCCAGCAGCCCTCCGGGACAGAGGAATGAAAAACTGTTTTTT. As protein: CASSPPGQRNEKLFF.